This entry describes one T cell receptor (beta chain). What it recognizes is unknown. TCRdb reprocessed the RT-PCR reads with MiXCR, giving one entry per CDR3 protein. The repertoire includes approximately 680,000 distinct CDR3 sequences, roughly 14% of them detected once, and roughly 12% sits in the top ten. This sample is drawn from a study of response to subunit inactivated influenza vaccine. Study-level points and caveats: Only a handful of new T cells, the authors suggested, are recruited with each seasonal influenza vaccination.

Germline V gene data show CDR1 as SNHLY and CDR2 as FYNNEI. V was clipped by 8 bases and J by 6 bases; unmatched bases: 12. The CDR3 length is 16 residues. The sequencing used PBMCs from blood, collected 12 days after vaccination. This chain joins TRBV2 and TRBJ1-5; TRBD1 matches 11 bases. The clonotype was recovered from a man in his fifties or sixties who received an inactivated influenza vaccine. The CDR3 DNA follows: TGTGCCAGCCAGACCGGGACAGGGGGTTTGAGTCAGCCCCAGCATTTT. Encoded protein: CASQTGTGGLSQPQHF.